A selection of T cell receptor beta chains follows, all from one sample in a study of immune evolution from preneoplasia to lung adenocarcinoma. Repertoires were generated with immunoSEQ multiplex PCR, while TCRdb's copy carries only in-frame clones and drops some. The sample gives roughly 5,200 clones, about four fifths of which show up once; roughly 15% is in the top ten. Source material: FFPE normal lung tissue adjacent to the tumor. The receptors shown here come from a person aged 50-69 years with lung adenocarcinoma. CDR3s include the opening cysteine and the closing phenylalanine or tryptophan. D genes are given only for firm matches.

CDR3 protein: CASSLPGTLYGYTF
D gene: .
V gene: TRBV28
CDR3 length: 14

CDR3 protein: CATQGSGSDEQFF
D gene: TRBD2
V gene: TRBV2
CDR3 length: 13

CDR3 protein: CAINAGTGSHEQYF
D gene: TRBD1
V gene: TRBV10-3
CDR3 length: 14

CDR3 protein: CASRGLAEQFF
D gene: TRBD2
V gene: TRBV19
CDR3 length: 11

CDR3 protein: CASSLAAGQPQHF
D gene: .
V gene: TRBV11-2
CDR3 length: 13

CDR3 protein: CASSQDGAGMDYEQYF
D gene: .
V gene: TRBV4-2
CDR3 length: 16

CDR3 protein: CASSTPPQETQYF
D gene: .
V gene: TRBV7-6
CDR3 length: 13

CDR3 protein: CASSPEGTGVYRELFF
D gene: TRBD1
V gene: TRBV7-2
CDR3 length: 16

CDR3 protein: CATRNQGFNQPQHF
D gene: .
V gene: TRBV15
CDR3 length: 14

CDR3 protein: CASSSSGSVYEQYF
D gene: .
V gene: TRBV28
CDR3 length: 14

CDR3 protein: CASGFLAPGIDTQYF
D gene: .
V gene: TRBV12-5
CDR3 length: 15

CDR3 protein: CASRKDFTLYGYTF
D gene: .
V gene: TRBV6-1
CDR3 length: 14

CDR3 protein: CASSTGVGYTF
D gene: TRBD1
V gene: TRBV5-6
CDR3 length: 11

CDR3 protein: CSIRGGPIVTDTQYF
D gene: .
V gene: TRBV29-1
CDR3 length: 15

CDR3 protein: CASSQGALAQETQYF
D gene: .
V gene: TRBV4-1
CDR3 length: 15

CDR3 protein: CASSERSGSGNEQFF
D gene: .
V gene: TRBV25-1
CDR3 length: 15

CDR3 protein: CASSLGSLNEQFF
D gene: .
V gene: TRBV18
CDR3 length: 13

CDR3 protein: CASSPLAGDRNIQYF
D gene: TRBD2
V gene: TRBV5-1
CDR3 length: 15

CDR3 protein: CASSLMGANTGELFF
D gene: .
V gene: TRBV5-6
CDR3 length: 15

CDR3 protein: CASSELRGSGANVLTF
D gene: .
V gene: TRBV25-1
CDR3 length: 16

CDR3 protein: CASSFSGAFPEAFF
D gene: .
V gene: TRBV5-1
CDR3 length: 14

CDR3 protein: CASSVEGAADTQYF
D gene: TRBD1
V gene: TRBV9
CDR3 length: 14

CDR3 protein: CASSPGQVVYGYTF
D gene: TRBD1
V gene: TRBV9
CDR3 length: 14

CDR3 protein: CASSQLHRGELFF
D gene: .
V gene: TRBV4-1
CDR3 length: 13

CDR3 protein: CASSEIGYSGRAWYEQYF
D gene: TRBD2
V gene: TRBV6-1
CDR3 length: 18

CDR3 protein: CASSMNGLGTEAFF
D gene: .
V gene: TRBV27
CDR3 length: 14

CDR3 protein: CASSLAGHGTGELFF
D gene: .
V gene: TRBV5-6
CDR3 length: 15

CDR3 protein: CASSEQGGSETQYF
D gene: .
V gene: TRBV7-8
CDR3 length: 14

CDR3 protein: CASGGSSGEQYF
D gene: .
V gene: TRBV11-3
CDR3 length: 12

CDR3 protein: CASTPRGSGREVDEQYF
D gene: TRBD2
V gene: TRBV28
CDR3 length: 17

CDR3 protein: CASREGSGSVGELFF
D gene: TRBD2
V gene: TRBV4-1
CDR3 length: 15

CDR3 protein: CASSLQETQYF
D gene: .
V gene: TRBV6-1
CDR3 length: 11